Listed here are 13 T cell receptor beta chains from one sample, sequenced in a study of CD8+ T cells in alopecia areata. The sequencing template was cDNA reverse transcribed from extracted RNA. The protocol was immunoSEQ multiplex PCR, while the TCRdb copy is restricted to in-frame clones and leaves out a portion. Of 90,000 to 150,000 clones in the sample, 58% are singletons; the top ten hold around 30%. Treatment given: oral pan-JAK inhibitor, 5-10 mg twice daily. The input for sequencing was CD8+ T cells sorted from blood, taken at week 4, from a patient treated with tofacitinib. The source of these receptors is a human donor with alopecia areata.

CDR3 coding DNA: TGTGCCAGCAGGGGAGGGGATAACGAAAAACTGTTTTTT. Amino acid sequence: CASRGGDNEKLFF. The chain has TRBV7-9 and TRBJ1-4; perhaps TRBD1 as D (5 bases). Trimming left V 6 bases short and J 8 bases short, with 13 bases between. The CDR3 length is 13 residues. Germline CDR1 and CDR2: SEHNR and FQNEAQ (reference sequence).

The chain recombines TRBV9 with TRBJ1-2; D gene uncertain. The germline V and J ends were trimmed by 4 bases and 4 bases, with 14 bases remaining between them. From germline, CDR1 is SGDLS and CDR2 YYNGEE. There are 14 residues in the CDR3. The CDR3 spells CASSRDGSGYGYTF. The CDR3 DNA is TGTGCCAGCAGCCGCGACGGGTCTGGCTATGGCTACACCTTC.

The V and J genes are TRBV27 and TRBJ2-3; perhaps D is TRBD1 or TRBD2 (5 bases each). Per the germline V gene, CDR1 is MNHEY and CDR2 is SMNVEV (reference sequence). V lost 5 bases to trimming and J lost 8 bases, with 11 bases between them. The length of the CDR3 is 12 residues. CDR3 nucleotide sequence: TGTGCCAGCAGTCCCTCTGGGGGTACGCAGTATTTT. Protein product: CASSPSGGTQYF.

A single count supports this clone. The gene calls are TRBV4-2 and TRBJ2-1; 14 positions match TRBD2. The CDR3 extends over 20 amino acids. Losses at the gene ends were 3 bases for V and 7 bases for J; bases not matched to a gene: 17. Germline values: CDR1 LGHNA, CDR2 YNFKEQ. CDR3 residues: CASSHPTTSGGAEWGNEQFF. The DNA of the CDR3 is TGTGCCAGCAGCCACCCAACGACTAGCGGGGGGGCCGAGTGGGGGAATGAGCAGTTCTTC.

This clone was found a few times. The gene calls are TRBV5-4 and TRBJ2-3; perhaps D is TRBD1 or TRBD2 (5 bases each). There are 15 residues in the CDR3. Trimming left V 7 bases short and J 0 bases short, with 15 bases between. In germline, CDR1 is SGHNT, CDR2 YYREEE (reference sequence). In DNA form, the CDR3 reads TGTGCCAGCTATGAACCCGGGGACAGCACAGATACGCAGTATTTT. Translating it yields CASYEPGDSTDTQYF.

The genes are TRBV4-2 and TRBJ2-5; TRBD2 matches 10 bases. The V segment lost 5 bases and the J segment 5 bases; nucleotides outside the gene matches: 11. This CDR3 is 16 amino acids long. Germline CDR1 is LGHNA and CDR2 is YNFKEQ. The CDR3 sequence is CASSDPGTSEEETQYF. CDR3 bases: TGTGCCAGCAGCGATCCCGGGACTAGCGAGGAGGAGACCCAGTACTTC.

CDR3 loop: CATSRSSFFEQYF. CDR3 in DNA: TGTGCCACCAGCAGATCTAGTTTCTTCGAGCAGTACTTC. The chain is built from TRBV15 and TRBJ2-7; D is unclear. This CDR3 is built from 13 residues. Germline V CDR1 and CDR2: LNHNV, YYDKDF (reference sequence). The ends were cut back, 2 bases at V and 6 bases at J, with 11 bases in the middle.

This clone was detected a few times. The genes are TRBV6-6 and TRBJ1-2; D remains ambiguous. Germline lookup yields CDR1 MNHNY and CDR2 SVGAGI (reference sequence). The CDR3 spans 14 residues. The ends were cut back, 5 bases at V and 2 bases at J, with 12 bases in the middle. The CDR3 region is CASSTEAQNYGYTF. CDR3 sequence (DNA): TGTGCCAGCAGTACAGAAGCACAAAACTATGGCTACACCTTC.

This chain connects TRBV30 to TRBJ1-4; D unresolved. This CDR3 is built from 13 residues. Deletions cut 0 bases from V and 6 bases from J, with 8 bases between. Germline assignment: CDR1 GTSNPN and CDR2 SVGIG (reference sequence). CDR3 sequence reads: CAWSVGFDEKLFF. CDR3 in DNA: TGTGCCTGGAGTGTAGGGTTCGATGAAAAACTGTTTTTT.

Of note for this clone: This specimen includes other DNA sequences encoding the same CDR3. The chain combines TRBV30 with TRBJ1-2; D unresolved. From germline, CDR1 is GTSNPN and CDR2 SVGIG (reference sequence). Trimming removed 1 base from V and 5 bases from J, with 5 bases in between. The CDR3 runs 11 residues. In DNA, the CDR3 is TGTGCCTGGAGTGGAGATTATGGCTACACCTTC. It translates to CAWSGDYGYTF. Full variable domain (missing parts from reference TRBV30 and TRBJ1-2): SQTIHQWPATLVQPVGSPLSLECTVEGTSNPNLYWYRQAAGRGLQLLFYSVGIGQISSEVPQNLSASRPQDRQFILSSKKLLLSDSGFYLCAWSGDYGYTFGSGTRLTVV.

The chain carries TRBV5-6 and TRBJ2-5; 9 bases agree with TRBD2. Germline assignment: CDR1 SGHDT and CDR2 YYEEEE. The V gene end was trimmed by 1 base and the J gene end by 4 bases; junction bases not matched to a gene: 14. This CDR3 has 18 amino acids. This chain's CDR3 is CASSLIIGTSSGGETQYF. Written as DNA, the CDR3 is TGTGCCAGCAGCTTGATTATCGGGACTAGCAGTGGGGGAGAGACCCAGTACTTC.

This chain connects TRBV1 to TRBJ1-5; the table's D gene call, TRBD1, was not cross checked with the DNA. TRBV1 is described as a pseudogene. The CDR3 loop spans 14 amino acids. CDR3 protein: CTSRLRAGNQPQHF. The CDR3 bases are TGCACCAGCAGACTCAGGGCAGGGAATCAGCCCCAGCATTTT.

V usage is TRBV29-1 and J usage is TRBJ2-7; 8 nucleotides agree with TRBD1. CDR3 length: 13 residues. J lost 3 bases, V lost 6 bases, and 7 bases had no gene match. The germline CDR1 and CDR2 sequences are SQVTM and ANQGSEA. Here the CDR3 DNA reads TGCAGCGTGCTGACAGGGGACGGCTACGAGCAGTACTTC. Translating gives CSVLTGDGYEQYF.